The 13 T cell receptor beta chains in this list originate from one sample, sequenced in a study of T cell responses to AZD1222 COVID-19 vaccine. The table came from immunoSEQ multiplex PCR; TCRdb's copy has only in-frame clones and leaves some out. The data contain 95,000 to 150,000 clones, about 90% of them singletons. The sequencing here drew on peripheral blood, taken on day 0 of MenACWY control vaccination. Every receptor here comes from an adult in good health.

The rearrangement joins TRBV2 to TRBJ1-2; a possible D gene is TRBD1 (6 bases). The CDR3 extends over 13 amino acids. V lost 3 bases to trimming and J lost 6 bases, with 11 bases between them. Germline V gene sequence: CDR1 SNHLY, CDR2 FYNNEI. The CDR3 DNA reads TGTGCCAGCAGTGACAGGGGAAGGAATGGCTACACCTTC. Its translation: CASSDRGRNGYTF.

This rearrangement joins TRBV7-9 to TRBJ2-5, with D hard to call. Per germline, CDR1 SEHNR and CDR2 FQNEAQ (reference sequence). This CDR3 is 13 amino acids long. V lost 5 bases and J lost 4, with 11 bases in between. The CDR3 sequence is CASSDSNGETQYF. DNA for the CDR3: TGTGCCAGCAGCGACTCGAACGGAGAGACCCAGTACTTC.

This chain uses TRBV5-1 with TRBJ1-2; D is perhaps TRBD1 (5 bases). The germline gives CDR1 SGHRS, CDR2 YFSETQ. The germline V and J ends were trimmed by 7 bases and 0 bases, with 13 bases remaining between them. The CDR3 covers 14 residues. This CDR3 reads CASRQGRTNYGYTF. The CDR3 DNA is TGCGCCAGCCGCCAGGGTCGTACTAACTATGGCTACACCTTC.

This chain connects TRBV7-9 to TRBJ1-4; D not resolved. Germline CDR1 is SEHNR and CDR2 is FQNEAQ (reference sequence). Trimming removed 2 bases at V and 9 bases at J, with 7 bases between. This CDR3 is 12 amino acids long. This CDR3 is CASSLTEKKLFF. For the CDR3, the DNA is TGTGCCAGCAGCTTAACAGAGAAAAAACTGTTTTTT.

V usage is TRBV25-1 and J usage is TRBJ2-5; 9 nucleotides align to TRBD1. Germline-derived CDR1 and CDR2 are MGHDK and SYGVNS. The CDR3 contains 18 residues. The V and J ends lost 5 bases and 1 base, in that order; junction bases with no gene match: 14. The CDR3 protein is CASSRGQGPSLFQETQYF. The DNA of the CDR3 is TGTGCCAGCAGTCGTGGACAGGGGCCCTCCCTATTCCAAGAGACCCAGTACTTC.

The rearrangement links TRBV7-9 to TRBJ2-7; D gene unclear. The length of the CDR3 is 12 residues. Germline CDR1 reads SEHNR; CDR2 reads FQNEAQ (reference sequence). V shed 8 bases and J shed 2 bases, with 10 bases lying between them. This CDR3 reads CASGDITYEQYF. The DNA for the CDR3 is TGTGCCAGCGGAGACATTACCTACGAGCAGTACTTC.

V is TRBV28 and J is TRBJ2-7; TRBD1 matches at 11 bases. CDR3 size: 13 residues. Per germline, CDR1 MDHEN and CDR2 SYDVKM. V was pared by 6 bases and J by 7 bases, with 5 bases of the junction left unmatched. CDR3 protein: CASSGQGAGEQYF. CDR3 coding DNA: TGTGCCAGCAGCGGACAGGGGGCGGGGGAGCAGTACTTC.

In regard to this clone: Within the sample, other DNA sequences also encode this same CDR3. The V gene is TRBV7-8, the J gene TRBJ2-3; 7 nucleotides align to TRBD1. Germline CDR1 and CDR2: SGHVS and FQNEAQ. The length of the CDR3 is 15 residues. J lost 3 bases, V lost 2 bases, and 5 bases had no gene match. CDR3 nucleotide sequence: TGTGCCAGCAGCTTATCGACAGGGTCGACAGATACGCAGTATTTT. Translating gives CASSLSTGSTDTQYF.

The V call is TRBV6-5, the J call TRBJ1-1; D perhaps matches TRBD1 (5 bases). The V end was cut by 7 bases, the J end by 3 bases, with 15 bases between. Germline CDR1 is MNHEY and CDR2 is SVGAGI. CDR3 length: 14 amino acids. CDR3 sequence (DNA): TGTGCCAGCACCGGGGGGATTGTGGACACTGAAGCTTTCTTT. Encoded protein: CASTGGIVDTEAFF.

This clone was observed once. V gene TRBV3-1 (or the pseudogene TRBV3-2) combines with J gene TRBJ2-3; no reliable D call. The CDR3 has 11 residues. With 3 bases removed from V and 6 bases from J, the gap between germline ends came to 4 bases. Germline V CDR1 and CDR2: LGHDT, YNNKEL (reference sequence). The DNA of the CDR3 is TGTGCCAGCAGCCAGGGGGATACGCAGTATTTT. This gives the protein CASSQGDTQYF.

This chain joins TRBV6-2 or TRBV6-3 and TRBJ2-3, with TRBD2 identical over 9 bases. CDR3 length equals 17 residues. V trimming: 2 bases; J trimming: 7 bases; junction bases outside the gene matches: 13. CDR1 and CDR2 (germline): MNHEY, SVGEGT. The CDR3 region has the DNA TGTGCCAGCAGTTACCCCGGATTAGCGGGGGACCTTTATACGCAGTATTTT. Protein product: CASSYPGLAGDLYTQYF.

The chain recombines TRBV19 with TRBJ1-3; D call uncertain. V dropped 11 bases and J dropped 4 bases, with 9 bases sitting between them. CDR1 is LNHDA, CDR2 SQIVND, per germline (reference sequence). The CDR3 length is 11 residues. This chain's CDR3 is CASAAGNTIYF. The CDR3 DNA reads TGTGCCTCTGCGGCGGGAAACACCATATATTTT.

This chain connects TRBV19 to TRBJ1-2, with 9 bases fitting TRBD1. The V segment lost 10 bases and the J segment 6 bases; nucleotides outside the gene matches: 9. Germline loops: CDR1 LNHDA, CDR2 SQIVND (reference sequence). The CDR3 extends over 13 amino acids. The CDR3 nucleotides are TGTGCCACCAGACCACAGGGGGCAGATGGCTACACCTTC. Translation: CATRPQGADGYTF.